This TCR beta chain stems from a study of cytomegalovirus exposure and HLA in healthy donors. General study results and limits: An apparent linkage of common viral pathogens to several of the most significant clusters emerged in a later analysis. After further analysis at a later stage, roughly 16,000 TCR beta sequences were associated with HLA alleles at 0.05 false discovery rate. Trimming of TCR beta V- and J-genes showed a link, identified in a later analysis, to a missense DCLRE1C variant.

60 Vbeta and 13 Jbeta primers were used in PCR. Study processing details: Later, tens of millions of unique TCR beta chains were counted in an analysis, and around 11 million of them were shared. Profiling relied on immunoSEQ multiplex PCR, and the TCRdb table lists in-frame clones only, not all of them. That table gives V, J and clone size, and the DNA gave D and trimming. The sample has some 130,000 clones, 79% seen once; the top ten hold 5% to 8.5%. Germline CDR1 and CDR2: MNHEY and SVGAGI. V shed 6 bases, J shed 2 bases, and the junction held 3 bases outside the gene matches. The CDR3 covers 13 residues. As for this clone: The antigen is not known.

This clonotype was sampled from a man in his forties in good health and CMV-seropositive. Input material: PBMCs. This rearrangement joins TRBV6-5 to TRBJ2-5, with 7 bases identical to TRBD1. The CDR3, as DNA: TGTGCCAGCAGAAGGGGGCGTCAAGAGACCCAGTACTTC. Translating gives CASRRGRQETQYF.